This TCR beta chain was observed in a study of type 1 regulatory T cells. Across the whole study: T-allo10 is a Tr1-enriched, alloantigen-specific CD4 T cell product made in vitro. Study-level findings and limits: Tr1 cells had a more restricted TCR repertoire than non-Tr1 cells.

Via MiXCR, TCRdb re-called the reads, giving one row per CDR3 protein. The data contain more than 50,000 distinct CDR3 sequences, over 50% of them seen just once; the ten biggest clones take up 1.5% to 2%. This clonotype was detected only once. The antigen is unknown. The germline V gene has CDR1 SGHTA and CDR2 FQGNSA. Unmatched junction bases numbered 9, after V lost 4 bases and J lost 3 bases. The CDR3 sequence is 15 residues long. Sequencing was done on a sample of cultured non-Tr1 T cells, either the whole culture or a sorted T cell fraction (not recorded which). The J gene is TRBJ2-7, the V gene TRBV7-2; 7 nucleotides match TRBD2. The receptor comes from a human donor in good health. The CDR3 nucleotides read TGTGCCAGCAGCTCGCGGGGAGGGCTGAGCTACGAGCAGTACTTC. As protein: CASSSRGGLSYEQYF.